A selection of T cell receptor beta chains follows, all from one sample in a study of OX40 agonist ivuxolimab in advanced cancers. Some clones are missing from TCRdb's copy, which holds only in-frame ones; the method was immunoSEQ multiplex PCR. The sample yields roughly 80,000 clones, 85% seen once. The specimen was CD4+ or CD8+ T cells sorted from blood, collected in a trial of the OX40 agonist ivuxolimab. The receptors derive from an adult with an advanced solid tumor such as melanoma, head and neck, liver or kidney cancer. Both conserved end residues are part of each CDR3. The D gene is left open where the match is weak. The size of a clone is reported for some rows only, either as once, few or many, or as a class for expanded clones.

D gene	clone size	J gene	V gene	CDR3 protein	CDR3 DNA
-	-	TRBJ1-4	TRBV7-2	CASNRDRSTNEKLFF	TGTGCCAGCAATCGAGACAGATCAACTAATGAAAAACTGTTTTTT
-	few	TRBJ1-1	TRBV11-2	CASSLYTEAFF	TGTGCCAGCAGCTTGTACACTGAAGCTTTCTTT
TRBD1	once	TRBJ2-5	TRBV11-2	CASSALTGFQETQYF	TGTGCCAGCAGCGCGCTGACAGGGTTCCAAGAGACCCAGTACTTC
-	medium-sized	TRBJ1-5	TRBV30	CAWRAGTNNNQPQHF	TGTGCCTGGAGAGCCGGGACAAACAACAATCAGCCCCAGCATTTT
-	few	TRBJ2-3	TRBV6-5	CASSRGSSSTDTQYF	TGTGCCAGTTCCCGGGGGTCGAGTAGCACAGATACGCAGTATTTT
TRBD2	once	TRBJ2-2	TRBV4-2	CASSPRLTSGDTNTGELFF	TGTGCCAGCAGCCCCCGACTGACTAGCGGGGACACGAACACCGGGGAGCTGTTTTTT
-	-	TRBJ1-2	TRBV10-3	CAISEDRGQNTF	TGTGCCATCAGCGAAGACCGGGGGCAAAACACCTTC
-	-	TRBJ1-3	TRBV7-2	CASSLVVGNTIYF	TGTGCCAGCAGCTTAGTAGTTGGAAACACCATATATTTT
-	-	TRBJ1-6	TRBV6-6	CASSPGTIKDSPLHF	TGTGCCAGCAGTCCGGGGACTATAAAGGATTCACCCCTCCACTTT
-	once	TRBJ1-2	TRBV6-6	CASSIPGVFNYGYTF	TGTGCCAGCAGTATCCCAGGGGTATTTAACTATGGCTACACCTTC
-	-	TRBJ1-1	TRBV6-1	CASSEYGGTLNTEAFF	TGTGCCAGCAGTGAATACGGGGGAACCTTGAACACTGAAGCTTTCTTT
TRBD2	-	TRBJ2-5	TRBV7-2	CASSPQRGAGETQYF	TGTGCCAGCAGCCCCCAGCGGGGGGCGGGGGAGACCCAGTACTTC
-	few	TRBJ1-4	TRBV7-2	CASSRRPATNEKLFF	TGTGCCAGCAGCCGTAGACCAGCAACTAATGAAAAACTGTTTTTT
TRBD1	once	TRBJ1-6	TRBV18	CASSPQDRGVNNSPLHF	TGTGCCAGCTCACCACAGGACAGGGGTGTTAATAATTCACCCCTCCACTTT
-	-	TRBJ2-5	TRBV13	CASSPRGPHQETQYF	TGTGCCAGCAGCCCGCGGGGGCCCCATCAAGAGACCCAGTACTTC
TRBD1	-	TRBJ1-5	TRBV7-9	CASSRDRVGSNQPQHF	TGTGCCAGCAGCCGCGACAGGGTGGGCAGCAATCAGCCCCAGCATTTT
-	-	TRBJ2-5	TRBV7-2	CASSLARGETQYF	TGTGCCAGCAGCTTAGCGAGAGGAGAGACCCAGTACTTC
-	-	TRBJ2-3	TRBV5-1	CASSIAGVRDTQYF	TGCGCCAGCAGTATAGCCGGGGTCCGGGATACGCAGTATTTT
-	once	TRBJ1-1	TRBV5-1	CASSLVEVNTEAFF	TGCGCCAGCAGCTTGGTGGAGGTCAACACTGAAGCTTTCTTT